This TCR beta chain was documented in a study of cytomegalovirus exposure and HLA in healthy donors. The germline CDR1 and CDR2 sequences are SGDLS and YYNGEE. The CDR3 is made up of 13 amino acids. V shed 0 bases and J shed 4 bases, with 7 bases lying between them. Though probably carrying unrecorded immune exposures, donors were nominally healthy at sampling. General study points: Reported findings show TCR beta sequences accurately forecast HLA-A and HLA-B alleles in most subjects. As immune exposure information, only CMV serostatus was available. Despite most TCR sequences being rare, some public TCRs occurred in many donors.

The PCR employed 60 Vbeta primers together with 13 Jbeta primers. Libraries were prepared by immunoSEQ multiplex PCR; TCRdb keeps only in-frame clonotypes and omits some of them. The repertoire has about 200,000 clones, around 83% of them found once; the top ten carry 1.5% to 2%. Concerning this clone: The antigen is not known. The sample has other DNA sequences that encode this CDR3 too.

Sequencing was done on a sample of PBMCs. The genes are TRBV9 and TRBJ1-2, with D uncertain. This TCR was sampled from a woman between 18 and 29 years old in good health and CMV-seronegative. CDR3 residues: CASSVGGSYGYTF. As DNA, the CDR3 is TGTGCCAGCAGCGTAGGAGGGTCCTATGGCTACACCTTC.